This T cell receptor (beta chain) originates from a study of shared clonotypes between healthy human individuals. Study-wide results and caveats: Clonotype sharing across donors was expected to vary with sequencing depth.

A word on this clone: Its specificity is unknown.

The study ran the assay at deep level. The unsorted PBMC replicate PCRs were performed with approximately 330 ng DNA, 25,000 to 30,000 T cell genomes. As processed by the authors: Filtering of immunoSEQ junctional sequences could not match full-length read filtering. Assay used: immunoSEQ multiplex PCR; TCRdb lists only in-frame clones, some missing. That table gives V, J and clone size, and the DNA gave D and trimming. The sample consists of about 480,000 clones, 60% to 80% of them appearing once. V was cut by 4 bases and J by 5 bases, with 17 bases left in between. Germline CDR1 reads LNHDA; CDR2 reads SQIVND (reference sequence). The CDR3 is 15 amino acids.

Sequencing input: PBMCs. This TCR came from a woman in her forties in good health. Some clones in this sample may be carry-over from other donors' samples. The chain is built from TRBV19 and TRBJ1-1; a weak D match, TRBD1 (6 bases). The CDR3 loop reads CASSTLGSGETEAFF. For the CDR3, the DNA is TGTGCCAGTAGTACCCTGGGGTCAGGGGAGACTGAAGCTTTCTTT.